These 29 T cell receptor beta chains share one sample of origin, sequenced in a study of cytomegalovirus exposure and HLA in healthy donors (dated by TCRdb to about 2017). Libraries came from the immunoSEQ multiplex PCR assay. The multiplex PCR relied on a mix of 60 forward primers for TCR Vbeta segments and 13 reverse primers for TCR Jbeta segments. Imported from immuneACCESS, the table was reduced by TCRdb to in-frame sequences with V and J called. These copies leave out some clones; in studies compared against another copy, an unresolved V gene accounts for under half, and the cause of the remainder is not known. This sample holds roughly 130,000 clones; 61% were observed only once. The ten largest clones represent about 1.8% of the sample. Material for sequencing was PBMCs. These receptor sequences come from a male donor in good health and CMV-seronegative.

This CDR3 reads CASSSQASGNTIYF. The CDR3 region has the DNA TGTGCCAGCAGTTCACAGGCCTCTGGAAACACCATATATTTT. The chain has TRBV28 and TRBJ1-3; tentatively, D is TRBD1 (5 bases). CDR1 MDHEN and CDR2 SYDVKM come from the germline V gene. This CDR3 has 14 residues. V was shortened by 4 bases and J by 0 bases, with 7 bases between the two germline ends.

This clone was counted only a few times. The rearrangement links TRBV18 to TRBJ2-7, with 8 bases that match TRBD2. V shed 3 bases, J shed 7 bases, and the junction held 5 bases outside the gene matches. Germline CDR1 reads KGHSH; CDR2 reads LQKENI. The CDR3 runs 13 residues. This CDR3 is CASSPGLEREQYF. The CDR3 nucleotides are TGTGCCAGCTCACCGGGACTAGAAAGAGAGCAGTACTTC. Based on the CDR3 plus reference TRBV18 and TRBJ2-7, the full variable domain is NAGVMQNPRHLVRRRGQEARLRCSPMKGHSHVYWYRQLPEEGLKFMVYLQKENIIDESGMPKERFSAEFPKEGPSILRIQQVVRGDSAAYFCASSPGLEREQYFGPGTRLTVT.

This clone was seen only once. This chain links TRBV5-1 with TRBJ1-5; tentative D call: TRBD1 (5 bases). V shed 4 bases and J shed 4 bases, with 15 bases lying between them. Germline loops: CDR1 SGHRS, CDR2 YFSETQ. CDR3 size: 15 residues. The CDR3 reads CASSPGAGQNQPQHF. The CDR3 nucleotides read TGCGCCAGCAGCCCTGGAGCAGGGCAAAATCAGCCCCAGCATTTT.

The chain recombines TRBV19 with TRBJ1-4; TRBD1 matches 9 bases. The CDR3 length is 14 residues. J gave up 7 bases and V 5 bases, and 5 bases lay outside the gene matches. In germline, CDR1 is LNHDA, CDR2 SQIVND (reference sequence). CDR3 region: CASSSGQGAEKLFF. Written as DNA, the CDR3 is TGTGCCAGTAGTTCGGGACAGGGCGCTGAAAAACTGTTTTTT.

Details on this clone: This same CDR3 is encoded by further DNA sequences in the sample. The rearrangement links TRBV19 to TRBJ2-7; D gene uncertain. The CDR3 is made up of 14 amino acids. Trimming took off 3 bases at V and 3 bases at J, with 12 bases between the two ends. Germline V gene data show CDR1 as LNHDA and CDR2 as SQIVND (reference sequence). The chain's CDR3 is CASSIRQESYEQYF. The CDR3 DNA is TGTGCCAGTAGTATCCGGCAGGAAAGCTACGAGCAGTACTTC.

This clone has more than one count but fewer than ten. The chain has TRBV7-2 and TRBJ2-5, with no clear D. The germline V gene encodes CDR1 SGHTA and CDR2 FQGNSA. The CDR3 sequence is 14 residues long. The V end was cut by 5 bases, the J end by 2 bases, with 12 bases between. The CDR3 DNA reads TGTGCCAGCAGCCCGCGGATGCGGCAAGAGACCCAGTACTTC. Its translation: CASSPRMRQETQYF.

This chain links TRBV9 with TRBJ2-5; D might be TRBD1 (5 bases). This CDR3 comprises 14 residues. Trimming shortened V by 0 bases and J by 5 bases, and 11 bases separated the two germline ends. The germline gives CDR1 SGDLS, CDR2 YYNGEE. CDR3 sequence: CASSVGQGSETQYF. CDR3 coding DNA: TGTGCCAGCAGCGTAGGGCAGGGCAGTGAGACCCAGTACTTC.

The chain uses TRBV6-6 and TRBJ2-5; a possible D gene is TRBD2 (6 bases). V dropped 5 bases and J dropped 6 bases, with 19 bases sitting between them. This CDR3 is 15 amino acids long. Per the germline V gene, CDR1 is MNHNY and CDR2 is SVGAGI (reference sequence). DNA for the CDR3: TGTGCCAGCAGTACCACAAGGCGGGATCAAAAGACCCAGTACTTC. Its translation: CASSTTRRDQKTQYF.

V usage is TRBV27 and J usage is TRBJ2-7; a possible D gene is TRBD1 (6 bases). In germline, CDR1 is MNHEY, CDR2 SMNVEV (reference sequence). V lost 6 bases, J lost 3 bases, and 15 bases lay in between. The CDR3 is 14 residues long. The CDR3 sequence is CASSSGQRFYEQYF. The CDR3 nucleotides are TGTGCCAGCAGCTCAGGACAGAGGTTCTACGAGCAGTACTTC.

As DNA, the CDR3 is TGCGCCAGCAGCCAAGATCTGCCTGGCGGGGGGGCCAAAAACATTCAGTACTTC. As protein: CASSQDLPGGGAKNIQYF. The chain combines TRBV4-3 with TRBJ2-4; 8 bases align to TRBD2. Per germline, CDR1 LGHNA and CDR2 YSLEER. Trimming removed 0 bases from V and 1 base from J; junction bases left unmatched: 8. The CDR3 covers 18 residues.

The chain joins TRBV7-2 to TRBJ2-7; tentative D call: TRBD1 (5 bases). Trimming removed 5 bases at V and 6 bases at J, with 20 bases between. Germline values: CDR1 SGHTA, CDR2 FQGNSA. The CDR3 length is 15 residues. Here the CDR3 DNA reads TGTGCCAGCAGCCCTACTCGACAGAGTGCAGGCGAGCAGTACTTC. Protein sequence: CASSPTRQSAGEQYF.

The V gene is TRBV6-6, the J gene TRBJ1-4; 8 nucleotides agree with TRBD1. V lost 2 bases and J lost 5; bases outside the gene matches: 4. CDR1 and CDR2 from the germline V gene are MNHNY and SVGAGI (reference sequence). This CDR3 contains 15 residues. The CDR3 protein is CASSYRDRINEKLFF. The CDR3 region has the DNA TGTGCCAGCAGTTACCGGGACAGGATCAATGAAAAACTGTTTTTT.

V gene TRBV5-1 combines with J gene TRBJ1-3, with 8 bases identical to TRBD1. Germline assignment: CDR1 SGHRS and CDR2 YFSETQ. V shed 4 bases and J 2 bases; nucleotides not matched to a gene: 8. This CDR3 contains 16 residues. The CDR3 sequence: CASSPPRDRPGNTIYF. In DNA form, the CDR3 reads TGCGCCAGCAGCCCCCCCCGGGACAGGCCTGGAAACACCATATATTTT.

This clone was observed a handful of times. The rearrangement joins TRBV10-3 to TRBJ2-5; 7 bases line up with TRBD1. There are 13 residues in the CDR3. Per the germline V gene, CDR1 is ENHRY and CDR2 is SYGVKD. Unmatched junction bases numbered 2, after V lost 5 bases and J lost 2 bases. The CDR3 loop reads CAISTTGQETQYF. Written as DNA, the CDR3 is TGTGCCATCAGTACGACAGGGCAAGAGACCCAGTACTTC.

Of note for this clone: The sample has other DNA sequences that encode this CDR3 too. This chain joins TRBV7-9 and TRBJ1-1; D is perhaps TRBD1 (6 bases). With 5 bases removed from V and 3 bases from J, the gap between germline ends came to 10 bases. Germline values: CDR1 SEHNR, CDR2 FQNEAQ (reference sequence). This CDR3 comprises 13 residues. The CDR3 nucleotides read TGTGCCAGCAGCCTAGGGGGAGACACTGAAGCTTTCTTT. It encodes CASSLGGDTEAFF.

In regard to this clone: At one boundary the junction diverges from the germline segment, which might be a read error. J is TRBJ1-5 and V is TRBV18, with D unclear. Germline values: CDR1 KGHSH, CDR2 LQKENI. CDR3 length equals 14 residues. In DNA, the CDR3 is TGTGCCAGCTCACCGCCTGGTAGCTATCAGCCCCAGCATTTT. Encoded protein: CASSPPGSYQPQHF.

This clone was counted only a few times. The rearrangement uses TRBV5-1 and TRBJ2-5, with 11 bases that match TRBD2. V shed 4 bases, J shed 2 bases, and the junction held 7 bases outside the gene matches. Germline loops: CDR1 SGHRS, CDR2 YFSETQ. The CDR3 consists of 16 residues. CDR3 nucleotide sequence: TGCGCCAGCAGCCGGCAAACTAGCGGGGGACAAGAGACCCAGTACTTC. It translates to CASSRQTSGGQETQYF.

This clone was recorded only once. This sequence joins TRBV4-3 and TRBJ2-3; possible D gene TRBD1, 6 bases. This CDR3 spans 15 amino acids. Germline CDR1 LGHNA, CDR2 YSLEER. V was pared by 4 bases and J by 4 bases, with 15 bases between. The CDR3 region is CASSPRDNGADTQYF. Here the CDR3 DNA reads TGCGCCAGCAGCCCCCGGGACAATGGGGCAGATACGCAGTATTTT.

This clone came up a few times. The CDR3 here is CASSPDRVNTEAFF. Here the CDR3 DNA reads TGTGCCAGCAGCCCCGACAGGGTGAACACTGAAGCTTTCTTT. V is TRBV7-9 and J is TRBJ1-1, with TRBD1 matching 7 bases. CDR3 size: 14 residues. Trimming at V came to 5 bases and at J to 0 bases, leaving 3 bases not matched to a gene. CDR1 and CDR2 (germline): SEHNR, FQNEAQ (reference sequence). The variable domain in full, completed from reference TRBV7-9 and TRBJ1-1, reads DTGVSQNPRHKITKRGQNVTFRCDPISEHNRLYWYRQTLGQGPEFLTYFQNEAQLEKSRLLSDRFSAERPKGSFSTLEIQRTEQGDSAMYLCASSPDRVNTEAFFGQGTRLTVV.

The gene calls are TRBV9 and TRBJ1-2; no reliable D call. Germline lookup yields CDR1 SGDLS and CDR2 YYNGEE. The length of the CDR3 is 14 residues. The V end was cut by 0 bases, the J end by 3 bases, with 9 bases between. The CDR3 nucleotides are TGTGCCAGCAGCGTAGCTGGCGGGGACTATGGCTACACCTTC. It encodes CASSVAGGDYGYTF.

This clone was found a few times. V gene TRBV5-6 combines with J gene TRBJ1-1, with TRBD1 identical over 8 bases. Germline V gene data show CDR1 as SGHDT and CDR2 as YYEEEE. The CDR3 sequence is 14 residues long. V dropped 4 bases and J dropped 0; count of bases not matched to a gene: 2. The CDR3 coding sequence is TGTGCCAGCAGCCCGGGACAGGTGAACACTGAAGCTTTCTTT. Its protein is CASSPGQVNTEAFF.

The rearrangement uses TRBV30 and TRBJ1-2; TRBD1 agrees at 12 bases. CDR3 size: 15 residues. V trimming: 2 bases; J trimming: 5 bases; junction bases outside the gene matches: 6. In germline, CDR1 is GTSNPN, CDR2 SVGIG (reference sequence). CDR3 sequence reads: CAWSPTGQGAYGYTF. As DNA, the CDR3 is TGTGCCTGGAGTCCGACGGGACAGGGGGCGTATGGCTACACCTTC.

The chain employs TRBV7-9 and TRBJ2-7; possibly TRBD2 for D (5 bases). V shed 6 bases and J shed 6 bases, with 9 bases lying between them. Germline V gives CDR1 SEHNR, CDR2 FQNEAQ (reference sequence). The CDR3 contains 11 residues. The CDR3 DNA reads TGTGCCAGCAGTTCCGGGGTCGAGCAGTACTTC. It is translated as CASSSGVEQYF. Full variable domain (rest looked up from reference TRBV7-9 and TRBJ2-7): DTGVSQNPRHKITKRGQNVTFRCDPISEHNRLYWYRQTLGQGPEFLTYFQNEAQLEKSRLLSDRFSAERPKGSFSTLEIQRTEQGDSAMYLCASSSGVEQYFGPGTRLTVT.

The chain recombines TRBV9 with TRBJ2-3; possible D gene TRBD1, 6 bases. CDR1 is SGDLS, CDR2 YYNGEE, per germline. V was cut by 4 bases and J by 4 bases, with 13 bases left in between. The CDR3 runs 14 residues. The CDR3 sequence is CASSTTGTADTQYF. As DNA, the CDR3 is TGTGCCAGCAGCACCACAGGGACGGCAGATACGCAGTATTTT.

This clone was seen only once. The V call is TRBV4-1, the J call TRBJ2-3, with 8 bases lining up with TRBD1. The CDR3 runs 18 residues. The V and J ends lost 2 bases and 5 bases, in that order; junction bases with no gene match: 15. The germline V gene has CDR1 MGHRA and CDR2 YSYEKL. This chain's CDR3 is CASSQRGAGGFQRDTQYF. CDR3 nucleotide sequence: TGCGCCAGCAGCCAAAGGGGGGCAGGGGGCTTCCAGAGAGATACGCAGTATTTT.

The V gene is TRBV11-2, the J gene TRBJ2-1; no clear D gene. The germline CDR1 and CDR2 sequences are SGHAT and FQNNGV. The CDR3 spans 14 residues. Trimming removed 1 base at V and 0 bases at J, with 4 bases between. The DNA of the CDR3 is TGTGCCAGCAGCTTAGCTAGCTCCTACAATGAGCAGTTCTTC. It codes for CASSLASSYNEQFF.

The chain recombines TRBV2 with TRBJ1-5; D is ambiguous. Trimming shortened V by 7 bases and J by 7 bases, and 20 bases separated the two germline ends. The germline V gene encodes CDR1 SNHLY and CDR2 FYNNEI. The CDR3 contains 15 residues. CDR3 amino acids: CASTGTDPAGQPQHF. The CDR3 DNA reads as TGTGCCAGCACCGGCACAGACCCCGCAGGACAGCCCCAGCATTTT.

The chain couples TRBV30 to TRBJ2-7; D call uncertain. Trimming left V 4 bases short and J 3 bases short, with 7 bases between. Germline values: CDR1 GTSNPN, CDR2 SVGIG (reference sequence). CDR3 length: 11 residues. The CDR3 coding sequence is TGTGCCTGGACCTTAGACTACGAGCAGTACTTC. Its translation: CAWTLDYEQYF.

The chain joins TRBV5-4 to TRBJ1-2; tentatively, D is TRBD1 (6 bases). Deletions cut 0 bases from V and 9 bases from J, with 15 bases between. The CDR3 has 14 residues. Germline V gene lookup returns CDR1 SGHNT and CDR2 YYREEE (reference sequence). The CDR3 here is CASSLEHRVGSYTF. CDR3 nucleotides: TGTGCCAGCAGCTTGGAGCACAGGGTTGGGAGCTACACCTTC.